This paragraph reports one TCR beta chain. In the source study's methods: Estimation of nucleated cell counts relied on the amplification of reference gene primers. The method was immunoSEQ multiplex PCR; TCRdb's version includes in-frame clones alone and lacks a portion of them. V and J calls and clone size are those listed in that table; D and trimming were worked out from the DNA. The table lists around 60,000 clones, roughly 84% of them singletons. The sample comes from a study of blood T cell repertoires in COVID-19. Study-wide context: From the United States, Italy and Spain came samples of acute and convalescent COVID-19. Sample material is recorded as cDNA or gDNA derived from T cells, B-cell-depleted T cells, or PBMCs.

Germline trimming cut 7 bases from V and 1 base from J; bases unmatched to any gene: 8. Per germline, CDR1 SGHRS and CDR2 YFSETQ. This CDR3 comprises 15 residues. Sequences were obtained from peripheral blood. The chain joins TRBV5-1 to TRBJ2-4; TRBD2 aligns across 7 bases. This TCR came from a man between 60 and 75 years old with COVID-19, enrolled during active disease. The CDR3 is CASAREGRAKNIQYF. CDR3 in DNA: TGCGCCAGCGCCAGGGAGGGGAGGGCCAAAAACATTCAGTACTTC.